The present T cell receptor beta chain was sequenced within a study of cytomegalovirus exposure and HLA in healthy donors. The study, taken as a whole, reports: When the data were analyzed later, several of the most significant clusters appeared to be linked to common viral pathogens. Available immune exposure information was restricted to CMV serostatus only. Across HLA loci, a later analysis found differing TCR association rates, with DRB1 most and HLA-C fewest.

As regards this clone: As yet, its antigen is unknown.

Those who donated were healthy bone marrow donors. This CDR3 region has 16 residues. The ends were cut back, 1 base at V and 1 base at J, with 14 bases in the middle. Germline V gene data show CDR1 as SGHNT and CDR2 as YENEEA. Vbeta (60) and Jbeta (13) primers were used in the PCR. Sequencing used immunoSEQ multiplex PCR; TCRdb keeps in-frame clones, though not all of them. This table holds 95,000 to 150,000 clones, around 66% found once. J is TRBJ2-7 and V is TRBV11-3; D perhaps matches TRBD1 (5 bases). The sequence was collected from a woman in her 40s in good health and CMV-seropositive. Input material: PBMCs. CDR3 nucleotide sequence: TGTGCCAGCAGCTTAGGAGAAGGGGTTCGGTCCTACGAGCAGTACTTC. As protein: CASSLGEGVRSYEQYF. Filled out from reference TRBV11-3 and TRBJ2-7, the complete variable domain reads EAGVVQSPRYKIIEKKQPVAFWCNPISGHNTLYWYLQNLGQGPELLIRYENEEAVDDSQLPKDRFSAERLKGVDSTLKIQPAELGDSAVYLCASSLGEGVRSYEQYFGPGTRLTVT.